This entry features one T cell receptor beta chain sequence. The target antigen is unknown. The CDR3 totals 15 residues. Trimming cost V 7 bases and J 7 bases; bases outside gene matches: 8. Germline V CDR1 and CDR2: MNHNS, SASEGT. Each CDR3 protein gets one entry after TCRdb re-called the reads with MiXCR. The sample includes some 70,000 distinct CDR3 sequences, approximately 24% of them seen just once. This sample was taken from a study of T cell repertoires in cytomegalovirus infection. In the study overall: Carrying CMV and the relevant HLA type showed in public TCR beta signatures. General observations from the study: There were HLA-C-restricted CMV-specific TCR beta clonotypes dominating the ex vivo response. Cumulated frequencies of public TCR beta families served to identify carriers of CMV plus the relevant HLA.

This TCR was sampled from a human donor in good health (CMV status not recorded). Some clones in this sample may be carry-over from other donors' samples. Sequencing was carried out using PBMCs, sequenced either directly or after in vitro stimulation (not recorded which). V and J are TRBV6-1 and TRBJ2-1, with 12 bases matching TRBD1. The CDR3 is CASNQGDRGRNEQFF. The CDR3 nucleotides read TGTGCCAGCAACCAAGGGGACAGGGGGCGAAATGAGCAGTTCTTC.